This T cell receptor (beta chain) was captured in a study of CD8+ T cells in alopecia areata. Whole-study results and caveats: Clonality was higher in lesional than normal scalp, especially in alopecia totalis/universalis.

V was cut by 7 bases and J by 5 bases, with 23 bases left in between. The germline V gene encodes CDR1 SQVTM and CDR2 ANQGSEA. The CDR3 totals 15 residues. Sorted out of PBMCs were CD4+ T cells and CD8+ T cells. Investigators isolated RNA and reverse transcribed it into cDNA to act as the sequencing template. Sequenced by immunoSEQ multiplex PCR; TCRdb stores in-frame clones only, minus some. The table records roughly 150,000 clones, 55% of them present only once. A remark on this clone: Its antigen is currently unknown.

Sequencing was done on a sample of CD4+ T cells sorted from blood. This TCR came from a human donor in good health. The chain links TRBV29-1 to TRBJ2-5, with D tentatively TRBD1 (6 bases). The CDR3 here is CSADLDSSFVETQYF. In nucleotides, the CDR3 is TGCAGCGCTGATTTGGACAGTAGTTTCGTGGAGACCCAGTACTTC.